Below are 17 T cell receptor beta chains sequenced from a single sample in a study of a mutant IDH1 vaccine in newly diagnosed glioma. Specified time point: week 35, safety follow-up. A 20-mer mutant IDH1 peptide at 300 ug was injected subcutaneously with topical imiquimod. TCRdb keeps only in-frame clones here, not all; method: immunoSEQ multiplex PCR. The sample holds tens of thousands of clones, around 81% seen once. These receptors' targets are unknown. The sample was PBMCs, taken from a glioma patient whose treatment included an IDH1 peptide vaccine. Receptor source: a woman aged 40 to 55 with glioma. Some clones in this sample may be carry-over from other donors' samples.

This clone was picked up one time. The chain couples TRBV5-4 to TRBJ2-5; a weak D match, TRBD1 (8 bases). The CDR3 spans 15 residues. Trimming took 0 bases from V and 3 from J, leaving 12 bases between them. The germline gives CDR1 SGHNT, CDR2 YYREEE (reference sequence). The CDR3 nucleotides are TGTGCCAGCAGCTTGGGGACAGGGAGGGAAGAGACCCAGTACTTC. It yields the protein CASSLGTGREETQYF.

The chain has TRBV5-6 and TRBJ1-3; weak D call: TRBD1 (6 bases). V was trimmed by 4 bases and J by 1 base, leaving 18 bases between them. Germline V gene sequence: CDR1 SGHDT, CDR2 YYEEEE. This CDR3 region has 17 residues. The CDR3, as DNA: TGTGCCAGCAGCCCCCCAGGGGAAACTACTTCTGGAAACACCATATATTTT. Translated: CASSPPGETTSGNTIYF.

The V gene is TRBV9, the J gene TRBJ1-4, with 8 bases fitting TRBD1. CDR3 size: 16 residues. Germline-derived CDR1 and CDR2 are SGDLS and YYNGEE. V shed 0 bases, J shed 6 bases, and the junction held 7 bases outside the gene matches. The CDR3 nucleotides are TGTGCCAGCAGCGTAGGGACAGGGCCGTCGCATGAAAAACTGTTTTTT. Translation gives CASSVGTGPSHEKLFF.

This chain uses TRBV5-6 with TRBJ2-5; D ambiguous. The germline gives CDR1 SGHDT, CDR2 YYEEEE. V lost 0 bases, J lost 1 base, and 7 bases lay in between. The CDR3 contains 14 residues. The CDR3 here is CASSLEVTQETQYF. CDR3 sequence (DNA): TGTGCCAGCAGCTTGGAAGTTACCCAAGAGACCCAGTACTTC. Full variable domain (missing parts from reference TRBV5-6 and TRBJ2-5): DAGVTQSPTHLIKTRGQQVTLRCSPKSGHDTVSWYQQALGQGPQFIFQYYEEEERQRGNFPDRFSGHQFPNYSSELNVNALLLGDSALYLCASSLEVTQETQYFGPGTRLLVL.

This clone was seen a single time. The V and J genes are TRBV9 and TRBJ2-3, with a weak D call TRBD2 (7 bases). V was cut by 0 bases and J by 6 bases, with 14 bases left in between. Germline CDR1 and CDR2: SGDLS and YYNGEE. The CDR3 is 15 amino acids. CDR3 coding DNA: TGTGCCAGCAGCGTAGAGGGGGGGATGTGGGATACGCAGTATTTT. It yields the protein CASSVEGGMWDTQYF. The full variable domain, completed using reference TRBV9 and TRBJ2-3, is DSGVTQTPKHLITATGQRVTLRCSPRSGDLSVYWYQQSLDQGLQFLIQYYNGEERAKGNILERFSAQQFPDLHSELNLSSLELGDSALYFCASSVEGGMWDTQYFGPGTRLTVL.

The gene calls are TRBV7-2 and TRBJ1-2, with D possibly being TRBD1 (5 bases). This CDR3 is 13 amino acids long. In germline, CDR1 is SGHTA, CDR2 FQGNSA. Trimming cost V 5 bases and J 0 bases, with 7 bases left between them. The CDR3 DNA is TGTGCCAGCAGCATGACAGCTAACTATGGCTACACCTTC. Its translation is CASSMTANYGYTF.

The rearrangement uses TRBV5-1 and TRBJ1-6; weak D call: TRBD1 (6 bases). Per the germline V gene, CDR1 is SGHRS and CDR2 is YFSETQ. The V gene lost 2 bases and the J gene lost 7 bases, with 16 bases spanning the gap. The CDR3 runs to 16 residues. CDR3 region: CASSLQGLQRNSPLHF. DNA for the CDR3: TGCGCCAGCAGCTTACAGGGCCTCCAAAGGAATTCACCCCTCCACTTT.

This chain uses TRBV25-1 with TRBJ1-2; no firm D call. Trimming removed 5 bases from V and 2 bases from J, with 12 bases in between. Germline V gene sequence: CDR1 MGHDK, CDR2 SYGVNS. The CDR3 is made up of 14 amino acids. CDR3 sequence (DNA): TGTGCCAGCAGTAAGAGGAGTAGAAACTATGGCTACACCTTC. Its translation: CASSKRSRNYGYTF.

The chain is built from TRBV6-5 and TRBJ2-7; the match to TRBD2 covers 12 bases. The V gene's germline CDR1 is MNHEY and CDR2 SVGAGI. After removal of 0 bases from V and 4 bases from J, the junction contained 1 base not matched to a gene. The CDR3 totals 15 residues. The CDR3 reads CASSYSTSGSYEQYF. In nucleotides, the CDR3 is TGTGCCAGCAGTTACTCGACTAGCGGGAGTTACGAGCAGTACTTC.

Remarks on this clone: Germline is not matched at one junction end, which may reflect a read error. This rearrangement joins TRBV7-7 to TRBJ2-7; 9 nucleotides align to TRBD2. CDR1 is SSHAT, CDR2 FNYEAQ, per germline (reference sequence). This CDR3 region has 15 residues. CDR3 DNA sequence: TGTGCTAGCAGCTTAGGTAGCGGGGGCTCCTACGAGCAGTACTTC. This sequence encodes CASSLGSGGSYEQYF. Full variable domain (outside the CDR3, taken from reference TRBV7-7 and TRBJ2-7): GAGVSQSPRYKVTKRGQDVTLRCDPISSHATLYWYQQALGQGPEFLTYFNYEAQPDKSGLPSDRFSAERPEGSISTLTIQRTEQRDSAMYRCASSLGSGGSYEQYFGPGTRLTVT.

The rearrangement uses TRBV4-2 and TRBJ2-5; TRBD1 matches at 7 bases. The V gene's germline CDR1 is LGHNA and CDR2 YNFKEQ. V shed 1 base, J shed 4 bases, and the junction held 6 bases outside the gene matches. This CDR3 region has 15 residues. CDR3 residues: CASSQVRGGGETQYF. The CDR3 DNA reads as TGTGCCAGCAGCCAAGTAAGAGGGGGCGGAGAGACCCAGTACTTC.

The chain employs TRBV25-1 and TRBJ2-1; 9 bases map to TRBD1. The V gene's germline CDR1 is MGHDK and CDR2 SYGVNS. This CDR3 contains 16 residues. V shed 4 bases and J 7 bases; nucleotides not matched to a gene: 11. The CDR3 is CASSAPSGQGENEQFF. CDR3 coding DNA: TGTGCCAGCAGTGCTCCGTCGGGACAGGGAGAGAATGAGCAGTTCTTC.

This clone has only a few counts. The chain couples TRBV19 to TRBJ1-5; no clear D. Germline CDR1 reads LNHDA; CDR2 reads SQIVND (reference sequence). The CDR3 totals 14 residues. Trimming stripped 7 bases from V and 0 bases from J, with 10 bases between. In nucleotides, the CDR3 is TGTGCCAGTACGACGGCTAATAGCAATCAGCCCCAGCATTTT. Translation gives CASTTANSNQPQHF.

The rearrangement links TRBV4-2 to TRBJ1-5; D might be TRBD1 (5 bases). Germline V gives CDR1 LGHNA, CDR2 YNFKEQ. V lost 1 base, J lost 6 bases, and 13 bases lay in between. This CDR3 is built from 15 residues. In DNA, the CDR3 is TGTGCCAGCAGCCAAGGTAGGGACGGGGGTCAGCCCCAGCATTTT. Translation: CASSQGRDGGQPQHF.

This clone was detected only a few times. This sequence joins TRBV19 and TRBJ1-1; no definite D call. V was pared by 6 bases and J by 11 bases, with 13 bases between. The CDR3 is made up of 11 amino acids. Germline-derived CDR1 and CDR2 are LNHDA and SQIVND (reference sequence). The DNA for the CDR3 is TGTGCCAGTAGAAGTGGGATCTTTGCTTTCTTT. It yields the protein CASRSGIFAFF.

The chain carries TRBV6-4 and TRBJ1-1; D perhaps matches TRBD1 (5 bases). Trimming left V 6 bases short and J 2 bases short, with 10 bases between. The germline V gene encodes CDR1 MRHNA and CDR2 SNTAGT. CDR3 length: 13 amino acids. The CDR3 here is CASSAGFNTEAFF. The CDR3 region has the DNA TGTGCCAGCAGCGCAGGGTTTAACACTGAAGCTTTCTTT.

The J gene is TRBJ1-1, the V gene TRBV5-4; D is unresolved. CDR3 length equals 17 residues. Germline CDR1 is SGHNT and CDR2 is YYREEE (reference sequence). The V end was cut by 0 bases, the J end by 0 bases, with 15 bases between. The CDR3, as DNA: TGTGCCAGCAGCTTGGTCACCTCAGGCTTTATGAACACTGAAGCTTTCTTT. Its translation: CASSLVTSGFMNTEAFF.